What follows are 29 T cell receptor beta chains derived from one specimen sequenced in a study of T cell responses to AZD1222 COVID-19 vaccine. Generated by immunoSEQ multiplex PCR, the TCRdb table keeps only in-frame clones and is missing some. Seen here are roughly 100,000 clones, more than 85% observed once, and the top ten hold 5%. The material sequenced was peripheral blood, taken on day 0 of AZD1222 vaccination. Receptor source: an adult in good health.

The genes are TRBV5-1 and TRBJ1-3, with D uncertain. CDR1 SGHRS and CDR2 YFSETQ come from the germline V gene. CDR3 length: 13 residues. The ends were cut back, 3 bases at V and 4 bases at J, with 8 bases in the middle. DNA for the CDR3: TGCGCCAGCAGCTCTTTACAAGGAAACACCATATATTTT. It codes for CASSSLQGNTIYF.

This clone has just a few counts. The chain joins TRBV7-3 to TRBJ1-2; 11 bases are shared with TRBD1. CDR3 length: 15 amino acids. V dropped 6 bases and J dropped 5; count of bases not matched to a gene: 8. Germline CDR1 SGHTA, CDR2 FQGTGA. In nucleotides, the CDR3 is TGTGCCAGCAGTCCCGGGACAGGGGGTGTATATGGCTACACCTTC. It encodes CASSPGTGGVYGYTF. Filled out from reference TRBV7-3 and TRBJ1-2, the complete variable domain reads GAGVSQTPSNKVTEKGKYVELRCDPISGHTALYWYRQSLGQGPEFLIYFQGTGAADDSGLPNDRFFAVRPEGSVSTLKIQRTERGDSAVYLCASSPGTGGVYGYTFGSGTRLTVV.

V usage is TRBV5-4 and J usage is TRBJ2-2; D ambiguous. Germline CDR1 reads SGHNT; CDR2 reads YYREEE (reference sequence). CDR3 length: 13 amino acids. V lost 0 bases and J 0 bases, leaving 0 bases between the germline ends. The chain's CDR3 is CASSLANTGELFF. The CDR3 DNA sequence: TGTGCCAGCAGCTTGGCGAACACCGGGGAGCTGTTTTTT. The variable domain in full, with the rest retrieved from reference TRBV5-4 and TRBJ2-2, is ETGVTQSPTHLIKTRGQQVTLRCSSQSGHNTVSWYQQALGQGPQFIFQYYREEENGRGNFPPRFSGLQFPNYSSELNVNALELDDSALYLCASSLANTGELFFGEGSRLTVL.

The gene calls are TRBV7-2 and TRBJ2-7; 8 bases match TRBD2. The germline V gene encodes CDR1 SGHTA and CDR2 FQGNSA. CDR3 length: 14 amino acids. V dropped 3 bases and J dropped 6; count of bases not matched to a gene: 7. The chain's CDR3 is CASSFPGLAPEQYF. The CDR3 DNA reads TGTGCCAGCAGCTTTCCCGGACTAGCCCCCGAGCAGTACTTC. Looking up the rest from reference TRBV7-2 and TRBJ2-7 gives the full variable domain: GAGVSQSPSNKVTEKGKDVELRCDPISGHTALYWYRQSLGQGLEFLIYFQGNSAPDKSGLPSDRFSAERTGGSVSTLTIQRTQQEDSAVYLCASSFPGLAPEQYFGPGTRLTVT.

The J gene is TRBJ1-5, the V gene TRBV19; D is unclear. Germline CDR1 is LNHDA and CDR2 is SQIVND (reference sequence). The CDR3 has 13 amino acids. Trimming removed 10 bases from V and 2 bases from J, with 12 bases in between. CDR3 nucleotides: TGTGCCACCCGAACTTACGGCAATCAGCCCCAGCATTTT. Residues: CATRTYGNQPQHF.

The chain links TRBV5-1 to TRBJ1-1; a weak D match, TRBD1 (5 bases). V was cut by 5 bases and J by 0 bases, with 17 bases left in between. This CDR3 has 16 residues. Germline CDR1 reads SGHRS; CDR2 reads YFSETQ. DNA for the CDR3: TGCGCCAGCAGACCAGACCAGGGAATGGTGAACACTGAAGCTTTCTTT. It translates to CASRPDQGMVNTEAFF.

The chain employs TRBV11-2 and TRBJ2-2, with 8 bases identical to TRBD2. CDR1 and CDR2 from the germline V gene are SGHAT and FQNNGV. The CDR3 loop spans 16 amino acids. Trimming took 2 bases from V and 3 from J; bases not matched to a gene: 5. CDR3 DNA sequence: TGTGCCAGCAGCTTATGGCGGGGGGCCCACACCGGGGAGCTGTTTTTT. This codes for CASSLWRGAHTGELFF. Full variable domain (outside the CDR3, taken from reference TRBV11-2 and TRBJ2-2): EAGVAQSPRYKIIEKRQSVAFWCNPISGHATLYWYQQILGQGPKLLIQFQNNGVVDDSQLPKDRFSAERLKGVDSTLKIQPAKLEDSAVYLCASSLWRGAHTGELFFGEGSRLTVL.

This clone was observed once. This rearrangement joins TRBV24-1 to TRBJ2-1; D not resolved. This CDR3 spans 15 amino acids. With 4 bases removed from V and 6 bases from J, the gap between germline ends came to 15 bases. Germline values: CDR1 KGHDR, CDR2 SFDVKD. This chain's CDR3 is CATSDSLHPANEQFF. CDR3 nucleotide sequence: TGTGCCACCAGTGACTCGTTACATCCGGCCAATGAGCAGTTCTTC.

This chain joins TRBV30 and TRBJ2-7; D ambiguous. In germline, CDR1 is GTSNPN, CDR2 SVGIG (reference sequence). Trimming left V 2 bases short and J 7 bases short, with 12 bases between. CDR3 length: 12 residues. The CDR3 sequence: CAWSPRIGEQYF. The CDR3 DNA follows: TGTGCCTGGAGTCCCCGGATAGGTGAGCAGTACTTC.

The DNA for the CDR3 is TGTGCCAGCAGCTCAGGGGGGGAGACCTACAATGAGCAGTTCTTC. It translates to CASSSGGETYNEQFF. The chain combines TRBV7-2 with TRBJ2-1; the D gene could be TRBD1 or TRBD2 (7 bases each). The CDR3 runs 15 residues. Trimming took 4 bases from V and 2 from J, leaving 12 bases between them. Germline CDR1 SGHTA, CDR2 FQGNSA.

V gene TRBV4-3 combines with J gene TRBJ1-3; D is possibly TRBD1 (6 bases). The germline V and J ends were trimmed by 4 bases and 2 bases, with 24 bases remaining between them. CDR3 length equals 19 residues. The germline V gene encodes CDR1 LGHNA and CDR2 YSLEER. The DNA of the CDR3 is TGCGCCAGCAGCCCCCGACAGGCTGCTTCAACAGTTGCTGGAAACACCATATATTTT. Its translation: CASSPRQAASTVAGNTIYF.

Details on this clone: Other nucleotide sequences from this sample produce the same CDR3. The V and J genes are TRBV19 and TRBJ1-1; TRBD1 aligns across 8 bases. Germline V gene sequence: CDR1 LNHDA, CDR2 SQIVND (reference sequence). V lost 1 base and J lost 3; bases outside the gene matches: 1. This CDR3 has 14 amino acids. Here the CDR3 reads CASSIGQGYTEAFF. The CDR3 coding sequence is TGTGCCAGTAGTATAGGACAGGGGTACACTGAAGCTTTCTTT.

The chain recombines TRBV3-1 (or the pseudogene TRBV3-2) with TRBJ1-1, with TRBD1 as a possible D gene (6 bases). The CDR3 covers 16 residues. V dropped 2 bases and J dropped 0 bases, with 13 bases sitting between them. Germline values: CDR1 LGHDT, CDR2 YNNKEL (reference sequence). CDR3 sequence reads: CASSQPGVGVNTEAFF. For the CDR3, the DNA is TGTGCCAGCAGCCAACCAGGGGTGGGGGTGAACACTGAAGCTTTCTTT.

J is TRBJ2-7 and V is TRBV6-5; 8 nucleotides agree with TRBD1. Germline V lookup: CDR1 MNHEY, CDR2 SVGAGI. Trimming took 6 bases from V and 0 from J; bases not matched to a gene: 4. The CDR3 loop spans 14 amino acids. The CDR3 is CASRGQASSYEQYF. The CDR3 nucleotides read TGTGCCAGCAGGGGACAGGCGAGCTCCTACGAGCAGTACTTC.

This clone occurred once. The V and J genes are TRBV4-3 and TRBJ2-1; D is possibly TRBD1 (5 bases). Germline CDR1 LGHNA, CDR2 YSLEER. This CDR3 contains 17 residues. Trimming left V 4 bases short and J 1 base short, with 17 bases between. The CDR3 nucleotides read TGCGCCAGCAGCCCTCGGTCAGGGAAAGCATCCTACAATGAGCAGTTCTTC. It translates to CASSPRSGKASYNEQFF.

V usage is TRBV7-9 and J usage is TRBJ2-2; D is unresolved. V was clipped by 1 base and J by 5 bases, with 5 bases between them. The germline V gene encodes CDR1 SEHNR and CDR2 FQNEAQ (reference sequence). The length of the CDR3 is 13 residues. In DNA form, the CDR3 reads TGTGCCAGCAGCTTAGACCAAACCGGGGAGCTGTTTTTT. Translating it yields CASSLDQTGELFF.

V and J are TRBV29-1 and TRBJ1-2; D unclear. The germline V and J ends were trimmed by 7 bases and 4 bases, with 13 bases remaining between them. Germline lookup yields CDR1 SQVTM and CDR2 ANQGSEA. This CDR3 region has 12 residues. The CDR3 DNA reads as TGCAGCGCTGTGTCAGGCACCTATGGCTACACCTTC. It specifies CSAVSGTYGYTF.

This rearrangement joins TRBV6-5 to TRBJ2-7; D is perhaps TRBD1 (6 bases). Trimming took 5 bases from V and 2 from J, leaving 16 bases between them. This CDR3 is 15 amino acids long. CDR1 and CDR2 (germline): MNHEY, SVGAGI. CDR3 sequence: CASSTIQGDTYEQYF. The CDR3 DNA is TGTGCCAGCAGTACCATACAAGGGGACACCTACGAGCAGTACTTC.

The chain recombines TRBV29-1 with TRBJ2-1; TRBD2 agrees at 7 bases. Germline V CDR1 and CDR2: SQVTM, ANQGSEA. The ends lost 5 bases at V and 0 bases at J; junction bases unmatched: 1. The length of the CDR3 is 13 residues. The CDR3 bases are TGCAGCGTTTCTAGCGGCTCCTACAATGAGCAGTTCTTC. Translated: CSVSSGSYNEQFF.

The rearrangement uses TRBV7-9 and TRBJ1-6; a weak D match, TRBD1 (5 bases). CDR3 length: 15 amino acids. The ends were cut back, 5 bases at V and 4 bases at J, with 12 bases in the middle. CDR1 SEHNR and CDR2 FQNEAQ come from the germline V gene (reference sequence). Written as DNA, the CDR3 is TGTGCCAGCAGCCCTGGGACCGGGTATAATTCACCCCTCCACTTT. Its translation: CASSPGTGYNSPLHF.

Here the CDR3 reads CASSGWTGGSEKLFF. CDR3 DNA: TGTGCCAGCAGCGGGTGGACAGGGGGCAGTGAAAAACTGTTTTTT. The chain is built from TRBV7-2 and TRBJ1-4; 11 bases are shared with TRBD1. The germline V gene encodes CDR1 SGHTA and CDR2 FQGNSA. The CDR3 spans 15 residues. V lost 5 bases to trimming and J lost 7 bases; unmatched junction nucleotides: 6.

This clone was recorded once. This chain links TRBV7-3 with TRBJ2-1, with 8 nucleotides matching TRBD1. V gave up 5 bases and J gave up 2 bases; unmatched junction bases: 17. Germline V gene sequence: CDR1 SGHTA, CDR2 FQGTGA. The CDR3 loop spans 19 amino acids. The CDR3 loop is CASSPLGQESPSPYNEQFF. The CDR3 coding sequence is TGTGCCAGCAGCCCCCTGGGACAGGAGAGTCCTAGCCCCTACAATGAGCAGTTCTTC. Using reference TRBV7-3 and TRBJ2-1 for the parts outside the CDR3, the full variable domain is GAGVSQTPSNKVTEKGKYVELRCDPISGHTALYWYRQSLGQGPEFLIYFQGTGAADDSGLPNDRFFAVRPEGSVSTLKIQRTERGDSAVYLCASSPLGQESPSPYNEQFFGPGTRLTVL.

V and J are TRBV19 and TRBJ1-1; perhaps TRBD1 as D (6 bases). Trimming removed 9 bases at V and 0 bases at J, with 8 bases between. The CDR3 runs 12 residues. Germline V gene data show CDR1 as LNHDA and CDR2 as SQIVND (reference sequence). As DNA, the CDR3 is TGTGCCAGCGGGGGGCTGAACACTGAAGCTTTCTTT. As protein: CASGGLNTEAFF.

This sequence joins TRBV14 and TRBJ1-2, with D hard to call. CDR1 is SGHDN, CDR2 FVKESK, per germline. The CDR3 totals 14 residues. V lost 0 bases and J 2 bases, leaving 7 bases between the germline ends. The CDR3 nucleotides read TGTGCCAGCAGCCAAGAGAGAGCCAACTATGGCTACACCTTC. Residues: CASSQERANYGYTF. The full variable domain, with the rest looked up from reference TRBV14 and TRBJ1-2, is EAGVTQFPSHSVIEKGQTVTLRCDPISGHDNLYWYRRVMGKEIKFLLHFVKESKQDESGMPNNRFLAERTGGTYSTLKVQPAELEDSGVYFCASSQERANYGYTFGSGTRLTVV.

The chain is built from TRBV2 and TRBJ2-2; 10 nucleotides agree with TRBD2. The CDR3 has 15 residues. Germline V lookup: CDR1 SNHLY, CDR2 FYNNEI. V shed 5 bases, J shed 1 base, and the junction held 1 base outside the gene matches. CDR3 nucleotide sequence: TGTGCCAGCAGTTGGACTAGCGGGAACACCGGGGAGCTGTTTTTT. This sequence encodes CASSWTSGNTGELFF.

This chain links TRBV6-6 with TRBJ1-4; 7 bases line up with TRBD1. The CDR3 consists of 15 residues. After removal of 6 bases from V and 10 bases from J, the junction contained 14 bases not matched to a gene. Germline CDR1 and CDR2: MNHNY and SVGAGI (reference sequence). The CDR3 nucleotides read TGTGCCAGCAGAACCGGGACAGCGGTGGATGTAAAACTGTTTTTT. The encoded protein is CASRTGTAVDVKLFF.

This clone was seen just once. The V gene is TRBV6-5, the J gene TRBJ1-2, with TRBD1 matching over 7 bases. Losses at the gene ends were 5 bases for V and 1 base for J; bases not matched to a gene: 1. This CDR3 region has 13 residues. CDR1 is MNHEY, CDR2 SVGAGI, per germline. CDR3: CASSRDSNYGYTF. Here the CDR3 DNA reads TGTGCCAGCAGTCGGGACAGTAACTATGGCTACACCTTC.

The V gene is TRBV19, the J gene TRBJ2-1; TRBD2 matches 15 bases. Trimming removed 5 bases from V and 10 bases from J; junction bases left unmatched: 12. Germline V gene sequence: CDR1 LNHDA, CDR2 SQIVND (reference sequence). The CDR3 sequence is 17 residues long. The CDR3 spells CASSPGLAGGPAREQFF. CDR3 bases: TGTGCCAGTAGTCCCGGACTAGCGGGAGGGCCAGCCAGGGAGCAGTTCTTC. Using reference TRBV19 and TRBJ2-1 for the parts outside the CDR3, the full variable domain is DGGITQSPKYLFRKEGQNVTLSCEQNLNHDAMYWYRQDPGQGLRLIYYSQIVNDFQKGDIAEGYSVSREKKESFPLTVTSAQKNPTAFYLCASSPGLAGGPAREQFFGPGTRLTVL.

The chain recombines TRBV28 with TRBJ2-1; no reliable D call. The CDR3 spans 10 residues. V gave up 4 bases and J gave up 7 bases, with 2 bases separating them. From germline, CDR1 is MDHEN and CDR2 SYDVKM. CDR3 sequence reads: CASSYNEQFF. The CDR3, as DNA: TGTGCCAGCAGTTATAATGAGCAGTTCTTC.